Listed here are 21 T cell receptor beta chains from one sample, sequenced in a study of blood T cell repertoires in COVID-19. This table comes from immunoSEQ multiplex PCR, and its TCRdb copy is limited to in-frame clones, with some not included. The top ten clones hold less than 9.5% of a sample with about 66,000 clones, about nine tenths of them seen once. The sample comprised peripheral blood. The receptors originated from a human donor in a cohort sampled during active COVID-19.

The V call is TRBV5-4, the J call TRBJ1-4; 10 bases are a match to TRBD1. The junction had 9 bases not matched to a gene; V was cut back by 4 bases and J by 0 bases. The germline CDR1 and CDR2 sequences are SGHNT and YYREEE (reference sequence). This CDR3 region has 18 residues. CDR3 DNA: TGTGCCAGCAGCCCCGGGACAGGGGTTGGGGCAACTAATGAAAAACTGTTTTTT. Its protein is CASSPGTGVGATNEKLFF.

The gene calls are TRBV27 and TRBJ1-2; TRBD1 agrees at 7 bases. CDR1 is MNHEY, CDR2 SMNVEV, per germline (reference sequence). The CDR3 has 13 residues. The V segment lost 5 bases and the J segment 10 bases; nucleotides outside the gene matches: 10. The CDR3 here is CASSPQGRWVYTF. The CDR3 DNA is TGTGCCAGCAGTCCACAGGGGCGCTGGGTCTACACCTTC.

The chain combines TRBV6-5 with TRBJ1-2, with D unresolved. CDR1 and CDR2 (germline): MNHEY, SVGAGI. Trimming took 0 bases from V and 4 from J, leaving 12 bases between them. The CDR3 consists of 15 residues. DNA for the CDR3: TGTGCCAGCAGTTACTCGTCCTCCTCAGGCTATGGCTACACCTTC. Protein: CASSYSSSSGYGYTF.

CDR3 protein: CASKPGSGTDTQYF. CDR3 bases: TGTGCCAGCAAGCCCGGGAGCGGCACAGATACGCAGTATTTT. The chain employs TRBV6-5 and TRBJ2-3; D perhaps matches TRBD2 (6 bases). This CDR3 spans 14 amino acids. CDR1 and CDR2 (germline): MNHEY, SVGAGI. V was shortened by 7 bases and J by 1 base, with 12 bases between the two germline ends.

The chain has TRBV5-4 and TRBJ2-7, with TRBD2 as a possible D gene (6 bases). The CDR3 is made up of 16 amino acids. Trimming removed 0 bases at V and 3 bases at J, with 16 bases between. Germline V gene data show CDR1 as SGHNT and CDR2 as YYREEE (reference sequence). In DNA, the CDR3 is TGTGCCAGCAGCTTGGGGTCTAGCGCAGCAATCTACGAGCAGTACTTC. It is translated as CASSLGSSAAIYEQYF.

This clone was seen only once. The J gene is TRBJ1-6, the V gene TRBV27, with a tentative D call TRBD1 (6 bases). This CDR3 comprises 20 residues. V shed 0 bases and J shed 3 bases, with 21 bases lying between them. Germline V gene data show CDR1 as MNHEY and CDR2 as SMNVEV (reference sequence). The CDR3 protein is CASSLSDPAPGEFYNSPLHF. The CDR3 DNA reads TGTGCCAGCAGTTTATCTGATCCCGCCCCAGGGGAATTCTATAATTCACCCCTCCACTTT.

The rearrangement joins TRBV7-3 to TRBJ2-3; 8 bases align to TRBD2. The CDR3 contains 16 residues. The germline gives CDR1 SGHTA, CDR2 FQGTGA. V trimming: 2 bases; J trimming: 2 bases; junction bases outside the gene matches: 6. This chain's CDR3 is CASSLGLASPTDTQYF. For the CDR3, the DNA is TGTGCCAGCAGCTTAGGACTAGCCTCCCCCACAGATACGCAGTATTTT. The full variable domain, completed using reference TRBV7-3 and TRBJ2-3, is GAGVSQTPSNKVTEKGKYVELRCDPISGHTALYWYRQSLGQGPEFLIYFQGTGAADDSGLPNDRFFAVRPEGSVSTLKIQRTERGDSAVYLCASSLGLASPTDTQYFGPGTRLTVL.

CDR3 sequence (DNA): TGTGCCAGTAGTATTGGACAGGGCTACAATGAGCAGTTCTTC. Its translation: CASSIGQGYNEQFF. The V and J genes are TRBV19 and TRBJ2-1; 8 bases fit TRBD1. The germline gives CDR1 LNHDA, CDR2 SQIVND (reference sequence). V dropped 3 bases and J dropped 3; count of bases not matched to a gene: 1. This CDR3 is built from 14 residues.

This chain uses TRBV12-3 or TRBV12-4 with TRBJ2-1; 7 positions agree with TRBD1. The V gene end was trimmed by 7 bases and the J gene end by 8 bases; junction bases not matched to a gene: 8. The CDR3 is made up of 13 amino acids. The CDR3 DNA follows: TGTGCCAGCAACACTGGGACAGTGGATGAGCAGTTCTTC. Its translation is CASNTGTVDEQFF.

The V call is TRBV7-9, the J call TRBJ2-7; 7 positions agree with TRBD2. The CDR3 runs to 14 residues. Looked up from germline, CDR1 is SEHNR and CDR2 is FQNEAQ (reference sequence). V gave up 5 bases and J gave up 4 bases; unmatched junction bases: 8. This CDR3 is CASSPGEREYEQYF. For the CDR3, the DNA is TGTGCCAGCAGCCCGGGGGAGCGGGAATACGAGCAGTACTTC.

This clone was seen only once. This rearrangement joins TRBV19 to TRBJ1-2; weak D call: TRBD1 (6 bases). Germline CDR1 reads LNHDA; CDR2 reads SQIVND (reference sequence). The length of the CDR3 is 14 residues. The V gene lost 4 bases and the J gene lost 5 bases, with 14 bases spanning the gap. The CDR3 coding sequence is TGTGCCAGTAGTAGTGTCGGGACATTATATGGCTACACCTTC. It encodes CASSSVGTLYGYTF.

This chain uses TRBV7-2 with TRBJ2-7, with 12 bases matching TRBD2. Germline V gene sequence: CDR1 SGHTA, CDR2 FQGNSA. There are 17 residues in the CDR3. V was clipped by 1 base and J by 4 bases; unmatched bases: 8. CDR3 in DNA: TGTGCCAGCAGCTTAGTTCCGACTAGCGGGAGTGGGTACGAGCAGTACTTC. Amino acid sequence: CASSLVPTSGSGYEQYF.

The V call is TRBV29-1, the J call TRBJ2-5; possible D gene TRBD1, 5 bases. V lost 1 base to trimming and J lost 5 bases, with 20 bases between them. The CDR3 spans 16 residues. Germline V gene data show CDR1 as SQVTM and CDR2 as ANQGSEA. The CDR3 here is CSVEGWAKGHLETQYF. The CDR3 DNA is TGCAGCGTTGAAGGATGGGCCAAGGGGCATTTGGAGACCCAGTACTTC.

A single count supports this clone. This chain connects TRBV7-2 to TRBJ2-3; 10 positions agree with TRBD2. The length of the CDR3 is 17 residues. Per germline, CDR1 SGHTA and CDR2 FQGNSA. The trim removed 3 bases at V and 3 bases at J, leaving 9 bases unmatched. This chain's CDR3 is CASSFSSGGLPTDTQYF. CDR3 DNA sequence: TGTGCCAGCAGCTTTTCTAGCGGGGGCCTCCCAACAGATACGCAGTATTTT.

This clone was observed once. The chain recombines TRBV28 with TRBJ2-7; possible D gene TRBD2, 5 bases. The CDR3 length is 16 residues. Trimming stripped 1 base from V and 0 bases from J, with 13 bases between. Germline V gene lookup returns CDR1 MDHEN and CDR2 SYDVKM. CDR3 residues: CASSLSRGKGSYEQYF. CDR3 coding DNA: TGTGCCAGCAGTTTATCGAGAGGGAAAGGCTCCTACGAGCAGTACTTC.

This clone showed up just once. The V call is TRBV3-1 (or the pseudogene TRBV3-2), the J call TRBJ2-1; the match to TRBD2 covers 11 bases. The CDR3 has 22 amino acids. V was clipped by 0 bases and J by 5 bases; unmatched bases: 21. The germline gives CDR1 LGHDT, CDR2 YNNKEL (reference sequence). CDR3 coding DNA: TGTGCCAGCAGCCAAGATTGGAGGCTAGCGGGGGGCACTAATACAATAGACAATGAGCAGTTCTTC. Its protein is CASSQDWRLAGGTNTIDNEQFF.

The V call is TRBV25-1, the J call TRBJ1-2, with D unresolved. The germline CDR1 and CDR2 sequences are MGHDK and SYGVNS. The CDR3 is 14 amino acids. V lost 1 base and J 2 bases, leaving 8 bases between the germline ends. CDR3 protein: CASSEFGGNYGYTF. CDR3 coding DNA: TGTGCCAGCAGTGAATTCGGAGGGAACTATGGCTACACCTTC.

The chain employs TRBV6-2 or TRBV6-3 and TRBJ2-1, with 7 bases identical to TRBD1. This CDR3 has 15 amino acids. Unmatched junction bases numbered 14, after V lost 6 bases and J lost 9 bases. Germline loops: CDR1 MNHEY, CDR2 SVGEGT. The CDR3 region is CASSPHRGQSSEQFF. CDR3 in DNA: TGTGCCAGCAGCCCCCACAGGGGTCAGAGTAGTGAGCAGTTCTTC.

The V and J genes are TRBV11-3 and TRBJ2-4; D not resolved. The CDR3 is made up of 12 amino acids. CDR1 and CDR2 (germline): SGHNT, YENEEA. V was cut by 5 bases and J by 6 bases, with 8 bases left in between. CDR3 in amino acids: CASSSTANIQYF. The CDR3 bases are TGTGCCAGCAGCAGTACAGCAAACATTCAGTACTTC.

DNA for the CDR3: TGCGCCAGCAGCCCGTCCCGGGACAGGGCCCTCAATGAGCAGTTCTTC. Residues: CASSPSRDRALNEQFF. V is TRBV5-1 and J is TRBJ2-1; 9 bases map to TRBD1. V lost 4 bases and J lost 6; bases outside the gene matches: 11. Per germline, CDR1 SGHRS and CDR2 YFSETQ. This CDR3 has 16 residues.

The chain carries TRBV15 and TRBJ1-5; no clear D gene. Looked up from germline, CDR1 is LNHNV and CDR2 is YYDKDF (reference sequence). The CDR3 loop spans 19 amino acids. With 0 bases removed from V and 3 bases from J, the gap between germline ends came to 21 bases. The CDR3, as DNA: TGTGCCACCAGCAGAGATCCCCTAATCGGAGTAGGAGCCAATCAGCCCCAGCATTTT. Amino acid sequence: CATSRDPLIGVGANQPQHF.